This passage covers 29 T cell receptor beta chains from one sample sequenced in a study of OX40 agonist ivuxolimab in advanced cancers. Assay used: immunoSEQ multiplex PCR; TCRdb lists only in-frame clones, some missing. The sample contains about 110,000 clones, around nine tenths of which appear only once. Sequencing used CD4+ or CD8+ T cells sorted from blood, obtained in a trial of the OX40 agonist ivuxolimab. The source is an adult with an advanced solid tumor such as melanoma, head and neck, liver or kidney cancer.

Comment on this clone: This specimen includes other DNA sequences encoding the same CDR3. The genes are TRBV7-2 and TRBJ2-7, with a possible D match to TRBD2 (5 bases). With 0 bases removed from V and 3 bases from J, the gap between germline ends came to 6 bases. The CDR3 length is 13 residues. CDR1 SGHTA and CDR2 FQGNSA come from the germline V gene. The CDR3 DNA sequence: TGTGCCAGCAGCTTAGCGGGAGACTACGAGCAGTACTTC. Translating gives CASSLAGDYEQYF.

The J gene is TRBJ2-5, the V gene TRBV29-1, with TRBD1 matching over 7 bases. Looked up from germline, CDR1 is SQVTM and CDR2 is ANQGSEA. The CDR3 spans 14 residues. The V segment lost 4 bases and the J segment 3 bases; nucleotides outside the gene matches: 8. CDR3 residues: CSVGIVGTEETQYF. CDR3 coding DNA: TGCAGCGTTGGAATTGTGGGGACAGAAGAGACCCAGTACTTC.

V and J are TRBV29-1 and TRBJ2-3; maybe TRBD1 (5 bases). CDR3 length equals 13 residues. CDR1 is SQVTM, CDR2 ANQGSEA, per germline. The V and J ends lost 2 bases and 2 bases respectively, with 8 bases between them. As DNA, the CDR3 is TGCAGCGTTGAATCACAGGTCACAGATACGCAGTATTTT. Its protein is CSVESQVTDTQYF.

The genes are TRBV7-9 and TRBJ2-2, with D unresolved. CDR3 length: 15 amino acids. Between the trimmed V and J ends, which lost 2 bases and 3 bases, there was a span of 10 bases. Germline assignment: CDR1 SEHNR and CDR2 FQNEAQ (reference sequence). Here the CDR3 DNA reads TGTGCCAGCAGCTTAAGGAGTCGTGACACCGGGGAGCTGTTTTTT. Encoded protein: CASSLRSRDTGELFF.

A remark on this clone: One end of the junction does not line up with germline, which may come from a read error. This chain uses TRBV7-9 with TRBJ1-1; TRBD1 might be the D (5 bases). This CDR3 has 12 residues. Per the germline V gene, CDR1 is SEHNR and CDR2 is FQNEAQ (reference sequence). The CDR3 DNA reads TGTGCCAGCAGCTTAGCATCCGGGACTTTCGATTTT. Its translation: CASSLASGTFDF.

This chain links TRBV7-3 with TRBJ1-2, with D hard to call. The CDR3 sequence is 13 residues long. Between the trimmed V and J ends, which lost 4 bases and 8 bases, there was a span of 14 bases. The germline V gene has CDR1 SGHTA and CDR2 FQGTGA. The CDR3 coding sequence is TGTGCCAGCAGCTCCACGGGGAGGGAAGGCTACACCTTC. Translation: CASSSTGREGYTF.

The J gene is TRBJ2-5, the V gene TRBV29-1; D not resolved. In germline, CDR1 is SQVTM, CDR2 ANQGSEA. V was trimmed by 4 bases and J by 7 bases, leaving 7 bases between them. This CDR3 spans 10 amino acids. CDR3 loop: CSVAPTTQYF. Here the CDR3 DNA reads TGCAGCGTTGCCCCAACGACCCAGTACTTC.

The chain links TRBV9 to TRBJ2-7, with 7 positions matching TRBD1. The CDR3 extends over 18 amino acids. CDR1 is SGDLS and CDR2 is YYNGEE in the germline V gene. V was clipped by 0 bases and J by 0 bases; unmatched bases: 12. The CDR3 protein is CASSVGGGRSGPSYEQYF. CDR3 DNA sequence: TGTGCCAGCAGCGTAGGAGGGGGCAGGAGCGGCCCCTCCTACGAGCAGTACTTC.

In this sample, this clone turned up a few times. The V and J genes are TRBV19 and TRBJ2-1, with 12 bases aligning to TRBD2. This CDR3 is built from 17 residues. The J segment lost 2 bases and the V segment lost 7 bases, leaving 9 bases of the junction unmatched. Germline CDR1 and CDR2: LNHDA and SQIVND (reference sequence). CDR3 bases: TGTGCCAGTACCCCCGGGACTAGCGGGTTCACCTACAATGAGCAGTTCTTC. Protein: CASTPGTSGFTYNEQFF.

This chain uses TRBV7-3 with TRBJ2-3, with D uncertain. Per the germline V gene, CDR1 is SGHTA and CDR2 is FQGTGA. The CDR3 consists of 13 residues. V was clipped by 5 bases and J by 7 bases, with 13 bases between them. CDR3 nucleotide sequence: TGTGCCAGCAGCCCGACTCGCGCGCATACGCAGTATTTT. This codes for CASSPTRAHTQYF.

The rearrangement links TRBV28 to TRBJ1-1; 7 nucleotides line up with TRBD1. The junction had 3 bases not matched to a gene; V was cut back by 1 base and J by 4 bases. Germline CDR1 and CDR2: MDHEN and SYDVKM. The CDR3 loop spans 14 amino acids. DNA of the CDR3: TGTGCCAGCAGTTTATACACAGGGGTCACTGAAGCTTTCTTT. Translation gives CASSLYTGVTEAFF.

The V and J genes are TRBV20-1 and TRBJ2-7; no clear D. The germline V gene has CDR1 DFQATT and CDR2 SNEGSKA (reference sequence). The ends were cut back, 5 bases at V and 2 bases at J, with 7 bases in the middle. The CDR3 is 11 residues long. CDR3 sequence reads: CSAGLAYEQYF. Written as DNA, the CDR3 is TGCAGTGCTGGCTTAGCCTACGAGCAGTACTTC.

This clone occurred a few times. The CDR3 nucleotides read TGTGCCTGGAGTGTACAGGGCGCTCAGCCCCAGCATTTT. Amino acids: CAWSVQGAQPQHF. The chain employs TRBV30 and TRBJ1-5, with D possibly TRBD1 on 6 matching bases. Germline V lookup: CDR1 GTSNPN, CDR2 SVGIG (reference sequence). The CDR3 sequence is 13 residues long. V shed 0 bases and J shed 6 bases, with 9 bases lying between them.

The gene calls are TRBV18 and TRBJ1-5; weak D call: TRBD1 (5 bases). This CDR3 contains 17 residues. Germline assignment: CDR1 KGHSH and CDR2 LQKENI. CDR3 sequence: CTYPRTPPLVEIKPQHF. The CDR3 DNA sequence: TGTACATACCCAAGGACACCCCCCCTGGTCGAAATCAAGCCCCAGCATTTT.

The gene calls are TRBV7-9 and TRBJ2-5; tentatively, D is TRBD1 (5 bases). This CDR3 is 15 amino acids long. Germline CDR1 and CDR2: SEHNR and FQNEAQ (reference sequence). The ends were cut back, 5 bases at V and 4 bases at J, with 17 bases in the middle. The CDR3 DNA reads TGTGCCAGCAGCAACCGGGTTCTTAGGGGAGAGACCCAGTACTTC. Amino acids: CASSNRVLRGETQYF.

The genes are TRBV20-1 and TRBJ2-1; the D is unclear. Germline V lookup: CDR1 DFQATT, CDR2 SNEGSKA (reference sequence). V lost 3 bases, J lost 7 bases, and 7 bases lay in between. CDR3 length: 11 residues. The DNA of the CDR3 is TGCAGTGCTAGGAATGTGAATGAGCAGTTCTTC. Translation: CSARNVNEQFF.

V gene TRBV2 combines with J gene TRBJ2-2, with TRBD1 identical over 8 bases. The V segment lost 2 bases and the J segment 5 bases; nucleotides outside the gene matches: 7. Germline-derived CDR1 and CDR2 are SNHLY and FYNNEI. The CDR3 contains 16 residues. CDR3 nucleotides: TGTGCCAGCAGTGAATCCGGGACAGGTCTTACCGGGGAGCTGTTTTTT. This encodes CASSESGTGLTGELFF.

The chain couples TRBV6-5 to TRBJ1-4; D uncertain. This CDR3 is 14 amino acids long. V was trimmed by 2 bases and J by 7 bases, leaving 11 bases between them. Per the germline V gene, CDR1 is MNHEY and CDR2 is SVGAGI. CDR3 coding DNA: TGTGCCAGCAGTTACGGGCAGGCCCCTGAAAAACTGTTTTTT. Its translation is CASSYGQAPEKLFF.

This sequence joins TRBV30 and TRBJ1-5, with unresolved D. This CDR3 spans 14 amino acids. The V and J ends lost 2 bases and 5 bases respectively, with 13 bases between them. CDR1 and CDR2 (germline): GTSNPN, SVGIG (reference sequence). The CDR3 DNA follows: TGTGCCTGGAGTACCCTCAGGAAGGATCAGCCCCAGCATTTT. Its protein product is CAWSTLRKDQPQHF.

The rearrangement uses TRBV7-9 and TRBJ1-4; 10 nucleotides match TRBD1. J was trimmed by 4 bases and V by 5 bases; bases with no gene match: 7. This CDR3 has 16 residues. Germline CDR1 and CDR2: SEHNR and FQNEAQ (reference sequence). This CDR3 is CASSPGQGIGNEKLFF. DNA for the CDR3: TGTGCCAGCAGCCCGGGACAGGGGATCGGTAATGAAAAACTGTTTTTT.

The CDR3, as DNA: TGTGCCAGCAGTTATATGACCGGCACTGAAGCTTTCTTT. Protein: CASSYMTGTEAFF. The chain uses TRBV28 and TRBJ1-1; no definite D call. The CDR3 has 13 amino acids. Germline V gene lookup returns CDR1 MDHEN and CDR2 SYDVKM. V lost 4 bases, J lost 4 bases, and 10 bases lay in between.

The chain carries TRBV29-1 and TRBJ1-2; TRBD1 is a possible D gene (6 bases). Germline V gene sequence: CDR1 SQVTM, CDR2 ANQGSEA. V dropped 2 bases and J dropped 6 bases, with 10 bases sitting between them. This CDR3 spans 12 amino acids. CDR3 residues: CSVENRVHGYTF. DNA for the CDR3: TGCAGCGTTGAAAACAGGGTGCATGGCTACACCTTC.

The V and J genes are TRBV28 and TRBJ2-7; maybe TRBD2 (7 bases). V lost 11 bases to trimming and J lost 4 bases, with 15 bases between them. This CDR3 has 12 residues. The germline gives CDR1 MDHEN, CDR2 SYDVKM. CDR3 sequence: CASGGPHYEQYF. CDR3 nucleotide sequence: TGTGCCTCCGGGGGGCCACATTACGAGCAGTACTTC.

The chain joins TRBV30 to TRBJ2-3; perhaps TRBD2 as D (6 bases). V was pared by 3 bases and J by 6 bases, with 16 bases between. CDR1 and CDR2 from the germline V gene are GTSNPN and SVGIG (reference sequence). The CDR3 has 14 amino acids. Here the CDR3 reads CAWSRGGPSDTQYF. The CDR3 coding sequence is TGTGCCTGGAGCCGAGGAGGGCCGTCGGATACGCAGTATTTT.

The chain joins TRBV15 to TRBJ2-3; D is ambiguous. V was trimmed by 0 bases and J by 2 bases, leaving 12 bases between them. CDR3 size: 16 residues. Looked up from germline, CDR1 is LNHNV and CDR2 is YYDKDF (reference sequence). DNA of the CDR3: TGTGCCACCAGCAGAGATATTAGAGCTGCCACAGATACGCAGTATTTT. This translates into CATSRDIRAATDTQYF.

This rearrangement joins TRBV11-2 to TRBJ1-5; 7 nucleotides line up with TRBD1. The trim removed 5 bases at V and 2 bases at J, leaving 6 bases unmatched. Germline V gene data show CDR1 as SGHAT and CDR2 as FQNNGV. The CDR3 covers 15 residues. The CDR3 loop is CASSRSTGGNQPQHF. CDR3 sequence (DNA): TGTGCCAGCAGCAGGAGCACAGGGGGCAATCAGCCCCAGCATTTT.

CDR3 bases: TGCGCCAGCACCCCCTTGTCCGGGGGCAAAAAACTGTTTTTT. Residues: CASTPLSGGKKLFF. The genes are TRBV4-3 and TRBJ1-4, with D perhaps TRBD1 (6 bases). Trimming pared 7 bases from V and 9 bases from J, leaving 18 bases between. CDR1 and CDR2 (germline): LGHNA, YSLEER. The CDR3 loop spans 14 amino acids.

The CDR3 region is CASSLGTSHPEQYF. The CDR3 bases are TGTGCCAGCAGCTTAGGGACCTCTCATCCTGAGCAGTACTTC. V is TRBV7-9 and J is TRBJ2-7; D remains ambiguous. Between the trimmed V and J ends, which lost 1 base and 7 bases, there was a span of 14 bases. The CDR3 spans 14 residues. The germline V gene has CDR1 SEHNR and CDR2 FQNEAQ (reference sequence).

The chain employs TRBV30 and TRBJ2-7; 7 bases are shared with TRBD1. CDR1 and CDR2 from the germline V gene are GTSNPN and SVGIG (reference sequence). The CDR3 totals 13 residues. V trimming: 2 bases; J trimming: 3 bases; junction bases outside the gene matches: 4. The CDR3 loop is CAWSTRTGYEQYF. The CDR3 DNA sequence: TGTGCCTGGAGTACCCGGACAGGCTACGAGCAGTACTTC.